This T cell receptor beta chain comes out of a study of T cell responses to AZD1222 COVID-19 vaccine. Broader study findings: The donors showed a predominance of white British ancestry and of females, with possible underestimation of clonal diversity. Recipients of AZD1222 seropositive at baseline numbered only 5 to 7. Vaccination with two AZD1222 doses was followed by a rise in Spike-specific TCR breadth and depth.

A word on this clone: Antigen specificity is unknown.

The CDR3 runs to 19 residues. The germline CDR1 and CDR2 sequences are GTSNPN and SVGIG (reference sequence). V dropped 7 bases and J dropped 3; count of bases not matched to a gene: 17. Sequenced by immunoSEQ multiplex PCR; TCRdb stores in-frame clones only, minus some. Here the sample spans about 94,000 clones, 85% being singletons. The source is an adult who received the AZD1222 COVID-19 vaccine. Sequenced here: peripheral blood, sampled 28 days after the second AZD1222 dose. This chain links TRBV30 with TRBJ2-1; 14 positions agree with TRBD2. For the CDR3, the DNA is TGTGCCTCCTCGGGGCAGGTGACTAGCGGGAGGGGGGGCTACAATGAGCAGTTCTTC. It codes for CASSGQVTSGRGGYNEQFF.